This T cell receptor (beta chain) was found in a study of blood T cell repertoires in COVID-19. About the study: From the United States, Italy and Spain came samples of acute and convalescent COVID-19. Sample material is recorded as cDNA or gDNA derived from T cells, B-cell-depleted T cells, or PBMCs.

Study processing details: Quantification of nucleated cells was approximated via reference gene primer amplification. Sequencing was performed with immunoSEQ multiplex PCR; in TCRdb, only in-frame clones are kept and a portion is missing. V and J calls and clone size are given by that table; D and trimming were obtained from the DNA. The sample carries tens of thousands of clones, approximately 86% recorded once. CDR1 and CDR2 from the germline V gene are KGHSH and LQKENI. The CDR3 contains 13 residues. Trimming shortened V by 3 bases and J by 5 bases, and 8 bases separated the two germline ends. V gene TRBV18 combines with J gene TRBJ2-1; tentative D call: TRBD2 (6 bases). Material: peripheral blood. This clonotype originated in a man aged 60-69 years with acute or convalescent COVID-19. CDR3 coding DNA: TGTGCCAGCTCACCGCCGGGGGACAATGAGCAGTTCTTC. This translates into CASSPPGDNEQFF.